Listed below are T cell receptor beta chains from one sample, sequenced in a study of T cells in Graves' hyperthyroidism and ophthalmopathy. A single record per CDR3 protein comes from TCRdb applying MiXCR to the multiplex PCR reads. The repertoire holds about 400,000 distinct CDR3 sequences, with around 16% as singletons. The sequenced sample consisted of blood. These receptors were collected from a woman aged 18-29 years with Graves' hyperthyroidism. CDR3s include the opening cysteine and the closing phenylalanine or tryptophan. D genes are given only for firm matches. The size field is filled for only some rows; it gives once, few, many or a size class.

V: TRBV6-1; size: many; D: TRBD1; J: TRBJ1-5; DNA: TGTGCCAGCAGGGCCGGGACAGGGGCTTGGCCCCAGCATTTT; CDR3: CASRAGTGAWPQHF
V: TRBV25-1; size: few; D: TRBD1; J: TRBJ2-7; DNA: TGTGCCAGCAGTGATCGGACAGGGGCCTACGAGCAGTACTTC; CDR3: CASSDRTGAYEQYF
V: TRBV11-2; size: once; D: NA; J: TRBJ1-1; DNA: TGTGCCAGCAGGACCTACGGGGGCGGTACTGAAGCTTTCTTT; CDR3: CASRTYGGGTEAFF
V: TRBV9; size: NA; D: NA; J: TRBJ1-2; DNA: TGTGCCAGCAGCCATAACCCGATGGGGCGGGGGGACTATGGCTACACCTTC; CDR3: CASSHNPMGRGDYGYTF
V: TRBV20-1; size: NA; D: NA; J: TRBJ1-3; DNA: TGCAGTGCTAGTCCGCAGAGATACTCTGGAAACACCATATATTTT; CDR3: CSASPQRYSGNTIYF
V: TRBV12-5; size: many; D: NA; J: TRBJ2-6; DNA: TGTGCTAGTGGTTTGTTCCCCTCAGGGGCCTCATCTGGGGCCAACGTCCTGACTTTC; CDR3: CASGLFPSGASSGANVLTF
V: TRBV7-9; size: many; D: TRBD1; J: TRBJ2-1; DNA: TGTGCCAGCAGCTCGACAGGGGATATCTCGGGGGAGCAGTTCTTC; CDR3: CASSSTGDISGEQFF
V: TRBV6-1; size: many; D: NA; J: TRBJ2-7; DNA: TGTGCCAGCAGGGCGGGACAGCTTTTCTACGAGCAGTACTTC; CDR3: CASRAGQLFYEQYF
V: TRBV11-2; size: many; D: NA; J: TRBJ2-7; DNA: TGTGCCAGCAGCTTAAGTAGCGCCTCCTACGAGCAGTACTTC; CDR3: CASSLSSASYEQYF
V: TRBV9; size: few; D: TRBD1; J: TRBJ2-5; DNA: TGTGCCAGCAGCGTGGGGGGACAGGGTAATCGAGAGACCCAGTACTTC; CDR3: CASSVGGQGNRETQYF
V: TRBV5-1; size: many; D: NA; J: TRBJ1-5; DNA: TGCGCCAGCAGCTTGGAGGTAGATCAGCCCCAGCATTTT; CDR3: CASSLEVDQPQHF
V: TRBV2; size: many; D: NA; J: TRBJ1-2; DNA: TGTGCCAGCAGTGCCCCGGGAGGGGGGGGCTATGGCTACACCTTC; CDR3: CASSAPGGGGYGYTF
V: TRBV28; size: many; D: TRBD2; J: TRBJ2-5; DNA: TGTGCCAGCAGTTTCTCCTCTTGGACTAGCCAAGAGACCCAGTACTTC; CDR3: CASSFSSWTSQETQYF
V: TRBV12-3/TRBV12-4; size: many; D: NA; J: TRBJ2-3; DNA: TGTGCCAGCAGTTTTTTCGAGAGCACAGATACGCAGTATTTT; CDR3: CASSFFESTDTQYF
V: TRBV4-1; size: NA; D: TRBD1; J: TRBJ1-1; DNA: TGCGCCAGCACCGTCACAGGGGGCTGGTATCGGATCACTGAAGCTTTCTTT; CDR3: CASTVTGGWYRITEAFF
V: TRBV28; size: NA; D: TRBD1; J: TRBJ2-4; DNA: TGTGCCAGTCAAGGACAGGGAGCCAAAAACATTCAGTACTTC; CDR3: CASQGQGAKNIQYF
V: TRBV11-2; size: few; D: TRBD2; J: TRBJ2-1; DNA: TGTGCCAGCAGTCCAAGACTAGCGATCTATATACCCGATGAGCAGTTCTTC; CDR3: CASSPRLAIYIPDEQFF
V: TRBV7-9; size: NA; D: TRBD1; J: TRBJ1-1; DNA: TGTGCCAGCAGCTTAGTACTTGGGCAGGGGGCGAGAATGAACACTGAAGCTTTCTTT; CDR3: CASSLVLGQGARMNTEAFF
V: TRBV5-1; size: many; D: NA; J: TRBJ2-3; DNA: TGCGCCAGCAGCTTGGCCCTGACCTATCAAGGGGATACGCAGTATTTT; CDR3: CASSLALTYQGDTQYF
V: TRBV12-3/TRBV12-4; size: many; D: NA; J: TRBJ2-4; DNA: TGTGCCAGCAGTTCCCCCAGAAGCATTCAGTACTTC; CDR3: CASSSPRSIQYF
V: TRBV18; size: many; D: NA; J: TRBJ1-6; DNA: TGTGCCAGCTCACCACAGGCTATAACTAATTCACCCCTCCACTTT; CDR3: CASSPQAITNSPLHF
V: TRBV20-1; size: few; D: TRBD1; J: TRBJ2-1; DNA: TGCAGTGCCCTCGGGACAGGGGATTTCAATGAGCAGTTCTTC; CDR3: CSALGTGDFNEQFF
V: TRBV27; size: many; D: NA; J: TRBJ2-3; DNA: TGTGCCAGCAGTAGGGCACGGGGCCAACGGGGAGATACGCAGTATTTT; CDR3: CASSRARGQRGDTQYF
V: TRBV2; size: many; D: NA; J: TRBJ2-7; DNA: TGTGCCAGCGGGCTCGAGGCAGCCGGCATGAACGAGCAGTACTTC; CDR3: CASGLEAAGMNEQYF
V: TRBV6-1; size: NA; D: TRBD1; J: TRBJ2-7; DNA: TGTGCCAGCAGTGGGACAGGGACCGACAAGCAGTACTTC; CDR3: CASSGTGTDKQYF
V: TRBV5-1; size: many; D: TRBD2; J: TRBJ2-5; DNA: TGCGCCAGCAGGTTTGCGGGAGGCCCCCAAGAGACCCAGTACTTC; CDR3: CASRFAGGPQETQYF
V: TRBV15; size: NA; D: NA; J: TRBJ2-2; DNA: TGTGCCACCAGCAGAGTTGAGGGAACCGGGGAGCTGTTTTTT; CDR3: CATSRVEGTGELFF
V: TRBV20-1; size: many; D: NA; J: TRBJ2-1; DNA: TGCAGTGCTAGAGACGGTAACAGTGAGCAGTTCTTC; CDR3: CSARDGNSEQFF
V: TRBV28; size: many; D: NA; J: TRBJ2-4; DNA: TGTGCCAGCAACCCTCCGGGACGGACGACAAACATTCAGTACTTC; CDR3: CASNPPGRTTNIQYF
V: TRBV24-1; size: many; D: NA; J: TRBJ1-5; DNA: TGTGCCACCAGTCCCAGGGTGGGAGAAGGACAAGTCTATAGCAATCAGCCCCAGCATTTT; CDR3: CATSPRVGEGQVYSNQPQHF
V: TRBV4-1; size: NA; D: TRBD2; J: TRBJ2-2; DNA: TGCGCCAGCAGCCAAGAGCCCAGTCGGGTAGCGGGGGGACTATTCACCGGGGAGCTGTTTTTT; CDR3: CASSQEPSRVAGGLFTGELFF
V: TRBV13; size: many; D: TRBD1; J: TRBJ1-6; DNA: TGTGCCAGCAGCTTAACAGGGGGCGTCTCACCCCTCCACTTT; CDR3: CASSLTGGVSPLHF
V: TRBV19; size: NA; D: NA; J: TRBJ1-5; DNA: TGTGCCAGCAACCCGGGACGGACATCCAATCGGCCCCAGCATTTT; CDR3: CASNPGRTSNRPQHF
V: TRBV4-2; size: few; D: NA; J: TRBJ2-6; DNA: TGTGCCAGCAGCCACATTGCTAGTACTGGGGCCAACGTCCTGACTTTC; CDR3: CASSHIASTGANVLTF
V: TRBV28; size: NA; D: TRBD2; J: TRBJ2-3; DNA: TGTGCCAGCAGTTTATCCATCGGGACTAGCGGTACGCAGTATTTT; CDR3: CASSLSIGTSGTQYF
V: TRBV28; size: NA; D: TRBD2; J: TRBJ2-1; DNA: TGTGCCAGCAGCCGCCGGACTAGCGGGAATATCTACAATGAGCAGTTCTTC; CDR3: CASSRRTSGNIYNEQFF
V: TRBV6-1; size: NA; D: TRBD1; J: TRBJ1-3; DNA: TGTGCCAGCAGGGGGACAGGGAAGGGGGGGGACACCATATATTTT; CDR3: CASRGTGKGGDTIYF